Sequencing of this TCR beta chain was carried out in a study of identical twins. Overall study results and limits: While abundant cord blood beta clonotypes carried fewer insertions, memory repertoires showed no such pattern. Instead of following the same donors, the conclusions were based on cross-sectional statistical analysis.

Healthy Caucasians alone served as donors. V dropped 4 bases and J dropped 5; count of bases not matched to a gene: 3. The CDR3 totals 13 residues. This clonotype was observed a handful of times. Its antigen is not known. Using its own MiXCR run on the 5' RACE reads, TCRdb lists one record per CDR3 protein. Of about 220,000 distinct CDR3 sequences listed, approximately 8.3% are singletons. This same sample was also taken into another study, of yellow fever vaccine responses in identical twins. That publication notes: Twins showed a vaccine T cell response that reportedly seemed partly convergent, partly personalized.

This chain uses TRBV12-3 or TRBV12-4 with TRBJ1-2; 8 bases agree with TRBD1. The TCR originated in a woman between 18 and 30 years old in good health. Sequenced material: memory (CD45RO+) T cells sorted from blood. As DNA, the CDR3 is TGTGCCAGCAGTTCCGACAGGGGATATGGCTACACCTTC. This encodes CASSSDRGYGYTF.